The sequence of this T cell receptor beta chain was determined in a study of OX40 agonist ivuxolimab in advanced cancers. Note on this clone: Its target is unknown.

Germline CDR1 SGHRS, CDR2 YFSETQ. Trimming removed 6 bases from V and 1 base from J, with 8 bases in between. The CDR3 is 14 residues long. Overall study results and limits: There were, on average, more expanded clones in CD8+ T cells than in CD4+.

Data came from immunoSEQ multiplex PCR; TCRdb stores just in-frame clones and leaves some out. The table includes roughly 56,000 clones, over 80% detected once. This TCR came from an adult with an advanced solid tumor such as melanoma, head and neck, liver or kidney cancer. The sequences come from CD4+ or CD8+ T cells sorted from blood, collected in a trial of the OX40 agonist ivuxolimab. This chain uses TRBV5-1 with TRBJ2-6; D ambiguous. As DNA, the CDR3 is TGCGCCAGCATGGAACTATCTGGGGCCAACGTCCTGACTTTC. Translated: CASMELSGANVLTF.